The 17 T cell receptor beta chains reported below all come from one sample, sequenced in a study of shared clonotypes between healthy human individuals. TCRdb's copy holds only in-frame clones and misses some; the assay was immunoSEQ multiplex PCR. The table includes over 2 million clones, about 94% detected once. The naive CD8 fraction comprised CD45RO-negative cells positively selected for CCR7 and excluded terminally differentiated effector memory CD45RA+ cells. Sequencing was performed on naive CD8+ T cells sorted from blood. Receptor source: a man aged 18 to 35 in good health.

The chain employs TRBV4-2 and TRBJ2-5, with D tentatively TRBD1 (5 bases). Trimming removed 4 bases from V and 0 bases from J, with 15 bases in between. The germline V gene encodes CDR1 LGHNA and CDR2 YNFKEQ. This CDR3 comprises 16 residues. The DNA for the CDR3 is TGTGCCAGCAGCCCTTGGGGCGAAACCCACCAAGAGACCCAGTACTTC. Its protein is CASSPWGETHQETQYF.

The chain recombines TRBV2 with TRBJ1-4; D ambiguous. V was shortened by 8 bases and J by 8 bases, with 12 bases between the two germline ends. Germline CDR1 SNHLY, CDR2 FYNNEI. There are 12 residues in the CDR3. CDR3 amino acids: CASRPLEEKLFF. In DNA, the CDR3 is TGTGCCAGCCGGCCCCTAGAGGAAAAACTGTTTTTT.

V gene TRBV19 combines with J gene TRBJ1-1; D may be TRBD1 (6 bases). The CDR3 covers 15 residues. V was shortened by 7 bases and J by 1 base, with 16 bases between the two germline ends. Germline V gene sequence: CDR1 LNHDA, CDR2 SQIVND (reference sequence). Here the CDR3 DNA reads TGTGCCAGTACCCCCCGGACAGACCCGAACACTGAAGCTTTCTTT. This gives the protein CASTPRTDPNTEAFF.

This clone was counted many times. DNA of the CDR3: TGTGCCTGGAGTAAGTCGGGGGATGTAGCTTTCTTT. Its protein is CAWSKSGDVAFF. The rearrangement joins TRBV30 to TRBJ1-1, with D possibly being TRBD1 (5 bases). The CDR3 sequence is 12 residues long. The V end was cut by 2 bases, the J end by 10 bases, with 14 bases between. CDR1 is GTSNPN, CDR2 SVGIG, per germline (reference sequence).

This chain uses TRBV11-1 with TRBJ1-1; D unclear. The CDR3 has 14 residues. CDR1 and CDR2 from the germline V gene are SGHAT and FQDESV (reference sequence). Trimming shortened V by 1 base and J by 2 bases, and 8 bases separated the two germline ends. This CDR3 reads CASSLVGSNTEAFF. CDR3 DNA: TGTGCCAGCAGCTTAGTGGGTTCAAACACTGAAGCTTTCTTT. The whole variable domain, filled in from reference TRBV11-1 and TRBJ1-1, reads EAEVAQSPRYKITEKSQAVAFWCDPISGHATLYWYRQILGQGPELLVQFQDESVVDDSQLPKDRFSAERLKGVDSTLKIQPAELGDSAMYLCASSLVGSNTEAFFGQGTRLTVV.

This chain uses TRBV15 with TRBJ1-5; D is unclear. CDR3 size: 17 residues. V was trimmed by 4 bases and J by 0 bases, leaving 16 bases between them. CDR1 is LNHNV, CDR2 YYDKDF, per germline (reference sequence). The CDR3 sequence: CATSKYPGEYSNQPQHF. The CDR3 nucleotides are TGTGCCACCAGCAAATACCCCGGGGAGTATAGCAATCAGCCCCAGCATTTT.

This chain joins TRBV27 and TRBJ2-1; 7 bases are a match to TRBD2. V lost 6 bases to trimming and J lost 4 bases; unmatched junction nucleotides: 9. The CDR3 spans 15 residues. Germline V gene sequence: CDR1 MNHEY, CDR2 SMNVEV (reference sequence). CDR3 residues: CASSQERREYNEQFF. The DNA for the CDR3 is TGTGCCAGCAGCCAAGAGAGGCGGGAGTACAATGAGCAGTTCTTC.

This clone was seen just once. V gene TRBV6-5 combines with J gene TRBJ2-7; either TRBD1 or TRBD2 may fit D (5 bases each). The V gene lost 0 bases and the J gene lost 6 bases, with 12 bases spanning the gap. CDR1 is MNHEY, CDR2 SVGAGI, per germline. This CDR3 spans 14 amino acids. The CDR3 DNA sequence: TGTGCCAGCAGTTACTCTGGCGAGAGGGGCGAGCAGTACTTC. This sequence encodes CASSYSGERGEQYF.

The V gene is TRBV19, the J gene TRBJ1-5; a possible D gene is TRBD1 (6 bases). Germline assignment: CDR1 LNHDA and CDR2 SQIVND (reference sequence). Between the trimmed V and J ends, which lost 5 bases and 0 bases, there was a span of 11 bases. The CDR3 length is 15 residues. CDR3 in amino acids: CASSPGQNSNQPQHF. The CDR3 DNA reads TGTGCCAGTAGTCCAGGACAGAATAGCAATCAGCCCCAGCATTTT.

The V and J genes are TRBV4-3 and TRBJ2-1; TRBD2 is a possible D gene (5 bases). CDR1 is LGHNA and CDR2 is YSLEER in the germline V gene. This CDR3 contains 17 residues. Trimming cost V 0 bases and J 0 bases, with 12 bases left between them. The CDR3 bases are TGCGCCAGCAGCCAAGAGAATAGCGCCAGCTCCTACAATGAGCAGTTCTTC. As protein: CASSQENSASSYNEQFF.

The chain links TRBV15 to TRBJ2-5, with 7 bases that match TRBD2. This CDR3 contains 13 residues. Trimming cost V 5 bases and J 5 bases; bases outside gene matches: 5. Germline V gene data show CDR1 as LNHNV and CDR2 as YYDKDF (reference sequence). CDR3 sequence (DNA): TGTGCCACCAGCTCTGGACTAGAGGAGACCCAGTACTTC. Encoded protein: CATSSGLEETQYF.

V gene TRBV29-1 combines with J gene TRBJ1-2; the match to TRBD1 covers 11 bases. V was clipped by 4 bases and J by 7 bases; unmatched bases: 11. CDR1 and CDR2 (germline): SQVTM, ANQGSEA. The CDR3 runs to 15 residues. This CDR3 reads CSVALFGQGAFGYTF. DNA for the CDR3: TGCAGCGTTGCCCTATTTGGACAGGGGGCTTTTGGCTACACCTTC. Full variable domain (rest looked up from reference TRBV29-1 and TRBJ1-2): SAVISQKPSRDICQRGTSLTIQCQVDSQVTMMFWYRQQPGQSLTLIATANQGSEATYESGFVIDKFPISRPNLTFSTLTVSNMSPEDSSIYLCSVALFGQGAFGYTFGSGTRLTVV.

A remark on this clone: Within the sample, other DNA sequences also encode this same CDR3. The chain links TRBV4-1 to TRBJ1-1; D call uncertain. V lost 0 bases and J lost 1, with 9 bases in between. Germline V gene lookup returns CDR1 MGHRA and CDR2 YSYEKL. The CDR3 is 15 residues long. The chain's CDR3 is CASSQDEGPNTEAFF. The CDR3 DNA sequence: TGCGCCAGCAGCCAAGACGAGGGCCCGAACACTGAAGCTTTCTTT.

The CDR3 sequence: CASSVEGPWNEQFF. As DNA, the CDR3 is TGTGCCAGCAGCGTAGAAGGCCCATGGAATGAGCAGTTCTTC. The genes are TRBV9 and TRBJ2-1, with D uncertain. V lost 0 bases and J lost 7, with 11 bases in between. CDR1 is SGDLS and CDR2 is YYNGEE in the germline V gene. The CDR3 has 14 amino acids.

This chain uses TRBV28 with TRBJ1-6, with 7 bases aligning to TRBD1. Germline trimming cut 4 bases from V and 7 bases from J; bases unmatched to any gene: 4. From germline, CDR1 is MDHEN and CDR2 SYDVKM. The CDR3 totals 14 residues. CDR3 protein: CASSYRGNNSPLHF. CDR3 in DNA: TGTGCCAGCAGTTACAGGGGAAACAATTCACCCCTCCACTTT.

Comments on this clone: This sample includes further DNA sequences coding for the same CDR3. The gene calls are TRBV5-4 and TRBJ1-1; 7 nucleotides line up with TRBD1. J was trimmed by 4 bases and V by 0 bases; bases with no gene match: 0. The CDR3 spans 13 residues. CDR1 and CDR2 from the germline V gene are SGHNT and YYREEE (reference sequence). CDR3 residues: CASSLDRGTEAFF. DNA for the CDR3: TGTGCCAGCAGCTTGGACAGGGGCACTGAAGCTTTCTTT.

The chain recombines TRBV28 with TRBJ1-6; tentative D call: TRBD1 (5 bases). This CDR3 has 17 residues. CDR1 and CDR2 from the germline V gene are MDHEN and SYDVKM. V lost 1 base and J 9 bases, leaving 19 bases between the germline ends. The CDR3 DNA follows: TGTGCCAGCAGTTTATTGTTATCTATGGGGGGTGTTTCACCCCTCCACTTT. Translation: CASSLLLSMGGVSPLHF.